This TCR beta chain was identified in a study of CD8+CD57+ T cells in acquired aplastic anemia. Looking at the study overall: Across the sorted CD4+ and CD8+ cells, DNA amounts averaged approximately 3 ug. Regarding the study as a whole: Common to patients and controls were roughly 30 CD8+ CDR3 sequences. Between the patient and control groups, CD8+ Simpson's diversity did not differ significantly.

About this clonotype: The antigen is unknown.

The sequenced patients had an expansion of CD8+CD57+ cells seen by flow cytometry. The diagnosis in all patients was severe acquired aplastic anemia. Genomic DNA, serving as template, underwent TCR beta VDJ and CDR3 profiling. In TCRdb, the reads were re-called with MiXCR into one record per CDR3 protein. The table has about 160,000 distinct CDR3 sequences, 40% to 60% seen once. The CDR3 runs 14 residues. Deletions cut 4 bases from V and 6 bases from J, with 16 bases between. Germline V gene lookup returns CDR1 SNHLY and CDR2 FYNNEI. Sequencing was performed on sorted CD4+, CD8+, or CD8+CD57+ T cells (not recorded which) from PBMCs. The J gene is TRBJ2-7, the V gene TRBV2; D may be TRBD1 or TRBD2 (6 bases each). The sequence was obtained from a human donor with aplastic anemia. The CDR3 DNA is TGTGCCAGCAGTGCCAGAACACAGGGAGGCGAGCAGTACTTC. Protein product: CASSARTQGGEQYF. The variable domain in full, completed from reference TRBV2 and TRBJ2-7, reads EPEVTQTPSHQVTQMGQEVILRCVPISNHLYFYWYRQILGQKVEFLVSFYNNEISEKSEIFDDQFSVERPDGSNFTLKIRSTKLEDSAMYFCASSARTQGGEQYFGPGTRLTVT.